Below, 23 T cell receptor beta chains from the same sample are listed, as sequenced in a study of blood T cell repertoires in COVID-19. Only in-frame clones appear in the TCRdb table, and some are missing; sequencing was by immunoSEQ multiplex PCR. This table holds about 160,000 clones, approximately 84% found once. Sequenced material: peripheral blood. The source is a man aged 35 to 55 who had recovered from COVID-19.

The CDR3 DNA reads TGTGCCAGCAGCCCACCGGGACTAGCGGGAGATGAGCAGTACTTC. Its translation is CASSPPGLAGDEQYF. The chain combines TRBV3-1 (or the pseudogene TRBV3-2) with TRBJ2-7; the match to TRBD2 covers 14 bases. CDR3 size: 15 residues. V shed 4 bases, J shed 7 bases, and the junction held 6 bases outside the gene matches. CDR1 LGHDT and CDR2 YNNKEL come from the germline V gene (reference sequence).

The genes are TRBV7-2 and TRBJ1-1; D possibly corresponds to TRBD1 (5 bases). Germline CDR1 reads SGHTA; CDR2 reads FQGNSA. The CDR3 length is 15 residues. V lost 1 base to trimming and J lost 5 bases, with 14 bases between them. In nucleotides, the CDR3 is TGTGCCAGCAGCTTAGAAGACAGTCGCCTTACTGAAGCTTTCTTT. Translation: CASSLEDSRLTEAFF.

The chain is built from TRBV4-2 and TRBJ2-5; perhaps TRBD2 as D (6 bases). Per the germline V gene, CDR1 is LGHNA and CDR2 is YNFKEQ. V dropped 4 bases and J dropped 4 bases, with 13 bases sitting between them. This CDR3 spans 14 amino acids. The DNA for the CDR3 is TGTGCCAGCAGCCCCGTGGGGCGGGGAGAGACCCAGTACTTC. Translating it yields CASSPVGRGETQYF.

In this sample, this clone turned up a few times. V gene TRBV7-9 combines with J gene TRBJ2-1; D gene ambiguous. The length of the CDR3 is 16 residues. V was trimmed by 4 bases and J by 6 bases, leaving 19 bases between them. CDR1 and CDR2 from the germline V gene are SEHNR and FQNEAQ (reference sequence). The CDR3 DNA sequence: TGTGCCAGCAGCTCCTCGAGCGTCCTTTACGGCAATGAGCAGTTCTTC. Protein sequence: CASSSSSVLYGNEQFF. The whole variable domain, filled in from reference TRBV7-9 and TRBJ2-1, reads DTGVSQNPRHKITKRGQNVTFRCDPISEHNRLYWYRQTLGQGPEFLTYFQNEAQLEKSRLLSDRFSAERPKGSFSTLEIQRTEQGDSAMYLCASSSSSVLYGNEQFFGPGTRLTVL.

The chain combines TRBV19 with TRBJ2-7; D gene uncertain. The germline CDR1 and CDR2 sequences are LNHDA and SQIVND (reference sequence). The CDR3 has 13 residues. The ends were cut back, 3 bases at V and 3 bases at J, with 9 bases in the middle. CDR3 DNA sequence: TGTGCCAGTAGTATGGGCATTTACTACGAGCAGTACTTC. Amino acids: CASSMGIYYEQYF.

The CDR3 DNA reads TGTGCCAGCAGCTTGGGGGGAGAATGGAACGAGCAGTACTTC. This encodes CASSLGGEWNEQYF. The J gene is TRBJ2-7, the V gene TRBV7-8; D might be TRBD2 (6 bases). Trimming took off 3 bases at V and 5 bases at J, with 14 bases between the two ends. The germline V gene has CDR1 SGHVS and CDR2 FQNEAQ. The CDR3 is 14 residues long. The full variable domain, rest sourced from reference TRBV7-8 and TRBJ2-7, is GAGVSQSPRYKVAKRGQDVALRCDPISGHVSLFWYQQALGQGPEFLTYFQNEAQLDKSGLPSDRFFAERPEGSVSTLKIQRTQQEDSAVYLCASSLGGEWNEQYFGPGTRLTVT.

This chain connects TRBV18 to TRBJ2-7; 7 positions match TRBD2. Germline values: CDR1 KGHSH, CDR2 LQKENI. The CDR3 extends over 15 amino acids. V trimming: 6 bases; J trimming: 0 bases; junction bases outside the gene matches: 8. CDR3 region: CASSKTSQSSYEQYF. DNA for the CDR3: TGTGCCAGCTCCAAGACTAGCCAGAGCTCCTACGAGCAGTACTTC.

The chain has TRBV6-2 or TRBV6-3 and TRBJ1-4, with D possibly matching TRBD1 (6 bases). CDR3 length: 14 residues. CDR1 is MNHEY and CDR2 is SVGEGT in the germline V gene. V was clipped by 4 bases and J by 8 bases, with 14 bases between them. As DNA, the CDR3 is TGTGCCAGCAGTTTTTTACAGGGAAACGAAAAACTGTTTTTT. Its protein is CASSFLQGNEKLFF.

J is TRBJ2-7 and V is TRBV6-2 or TRBV6-3, with D possibly being TRBD1 (7 bases). V lost 4 bases and J 4 bases, leaving 14 bases between the germline ends. There are 14 residues in the CDR3. Germline V CDR1 and CDR2: MNHEY, SVGEGT. CDR3 bases: TGTGCCAGCAGTTCCCAGGGGGGAGGTTACGAGCAGTACTTC. Translated, it gives CASSSQGGGYEQYF.

The V gene is TRBV19, the J gene TRBJ1-5; TRBD1 might be the D (6 bases). The CDR3 is made up of 14 amino acids. Between the trimmed V and J ends, which lost 6 bases and 4 bases, there was a span of 13 bases. Per the germline V gene, CDR1 is LNHDA and CDR2 is SQIVND (reference sequence). The CDR3 region is CASRGRGQNQPQHF. The CDR3 coding sequence is TGTGCCAGTAGGGGCAGGGGACAAAATCAGCCCCAGCATTTT.

The rearrangement uses TRBV7-9 and TRBJ2-5; TRBD2 might be the D (5 bases). CDR3 length: 12 residues. Germline loops: CDR1 SEHNR, CDR2 FQNEAQ (reference sequence). Trimming removed 4 bases at V and 7 bases at J, with 10 bases between. DNA for the CDR3: TGTGCCAGCAGCTCTAGCATCGGGACCCAGTACTTC. This gives the protein CASSSSIGTQYF.

This rearrangement joins TRBV30 to TRBJ2-1; D gene ambiguous. The germline V gene encodes CDR1 GTSNPN and CDR2 SVGIG (reference sequence). The CDR3 covers 14 residues. V was pared by 2 bases and J by 9 bases, with 17 bases between. The CDR3: CAWSKGGPLGEQFF. The CDR3 bases are TGTGCCTGGAGTAAAGGCGGCCCCTTGGGTGAGCAGTTCTTC. Looking up the rest from reference TRBV30 and TRBJ2-1 gives the full variable domain: SQTIHQWPATLVQPVGSPLSLECTVEGTSNPNLYWYRQAAGRGLQLLFYSVGIGQISSEVPQNLSASRPQDRQFILSSKKLLLSDSGFYLCAWSKGGPLGEQFFGPGTRLTVL.

This chain joins TRBV12-3 or TRBV12-4 and TRBJ2-1; a weak D match, TRBD1 (6 bases). The CDR3 consists of 13 residues. Between the trimmed V and J ends, which lost 5 bases and 5 bases, there was a span of 10 bases. This chain's CDR3 is CASSIGTHNEQFF. The CDR3 DNA is TGTGCCAGCAGTATTGGGACACACAATGAGCAGTTCTTC.

The rearrangement uses TRBV10-3 and TRBJ2-4, with 11 bases fitting TRBD1. The CDR3 sequence is 18 residues long. The junction had 7 bases not matched to a gene; V was cut back by 1 base and J by 2 bases. The V gene's germline CDR1 is ENHRY and CDR2 SYGVKD. The CDR3 is CAISELWTGGDSKNIQYF. For the CDR3, the DNA is TGTGCCATCAGTGAGTTATGGACAGGGGGCGACTCCAAAAACATTCAGTACTTC.

The genes are TRBV9 and TRBJ1-5; unclear D gene. Germline V lookup: CDR1 SGDLS, CDR2 YYNGEE. The germline V and J ends were trimmed by 4 bases and 4 bases, with 9 bases remaining between them. The CDR3 is 13 residues long. The CDR3, as DNA: TGTGCCAGCAGCTCCGGGGATAATCAGCCCCAGCATTTT. Protein sequence: CASSSGDNQPQHF.

The chain combines TRBV28 with TRBJ1-5; 11 bases match TRBD1. After removal of 4 bases from V and 7 bases from J, the junction contained 0 bases not matched to a gene. Per germline, CDR1 MDHEN and CDR2 SYDVKM. This CDR3 comprises 13 residues. CDR3 loop: CASSWDRGQPQHF. The DNA of the CDR3 is TGTGCCAGCAGTTGGGACAGGGGGCAGCCCCAGCATTTT.

This chain joins TRBV7-8 and TRBJ1-1; tentatively, D is TRBD1 (5 bases). Looked up from germline, CDR1 is SGHVS and CDR2 is FQNEAQ. The V gene lost 5 bases and the J gene lost 2 bases, with 21 bases spanning the gap. The CDR3 sequence is 17 residues long. Written as DNA, the CDR3 is TGTGCCAGCAGCGCCGGTTTGGGAGGGACCAAAAACACTGAAGCTTTCTTT. It is translated as CASSAGLGGTKNTEAFF.

This chain uses TRBV3-1 (or the pseudogene TRBV3-2) with TRBJ2-1; maybe TRBD2 (5 bases). The CDR3 is 16 residues long. Trimming shortened V by 1 base and J by 7 bases, and 17 bases separated the two germline ends. Germline CDR1 and CDR2: LGHDT and YNNKEL (reference sequence). CDR3 sequence (DNA): TGTGCCAGCAGCCAAGGGGAGAGCCTTTGGGTGAATGAGCAGTTCTTC. Its protein is CASSQGESLWVNEQFF.

This chain connects TRBV5-6 to TRBJ2-1, with 9 bases matching TRBD2. J was trimmed by 5 bases and V by 4 bases; bases with no gene match: 13. This CDR3 has 17 amino acids. Germline assignment: CDR1 SGHDT and CDR2 YYEEEE. The CDR3: CASSAPAGLARDNEQFF. CDR3 bases: TGTGCCAGCAGCGCTCCGGCGGGACTAGCAAGGGACAATGAGCAGTTCTTC.

This clone came up a few times. The rearrangement links TRBV7-2 to TRBJ2-7; D gene unclear. CDR1 is SGHTA, CDR2 FQGNSA, per germline. The V and J ends lost 5 bases and 5 bases respectively, with 16 bases between them. The CDR3 is made up of 14 amino acids. The CDR3, as DNA: TGTGCCAGCAGCCCCCTAGGAATTCGGAACGAGCAGTACTTC. Its protein is CASSPLGIRNEQYF.

The chain has TRBV7-2 and TRBJ1-1, with TRBD1 as a possible D gene (6 bases). CDR1 is SGHTA and CDR2 is FQGNSA in the germline V gene. This CDR3 has 15 amino acids. V shed 4 bases and J shed 8 bases, with 20 bases lying between them. The chain's CDR3 is CASSSRSTGIFEAFF. In DNA form, the CDR3 reads TGTGCCAGCAGCTCAAGATCCACAGGGATCTTCGAAGCTTTCTTT.

The chain has TRBV9 and TRBJ1-1; no definite D call. The germline V gene has CDR1 SGDLS and CDR2 YYNGEE. Trimming pared 4 bases from V and 0 bases from J, leaving 13 bases between. The CDR3 covers 15 residues. CDR3 in amino acids: CASSPQGGLNTEAFF. The CDR3 DNA sequence: TGTGCCAGCAGCCCCCAAGGAGGGCTGAACACTGAAGCTTTCTTT. Supplemented by reference TRBV9 and TRBJ1-1, the full variable domain reads DSGVTQTPKHLITATGQRVTLRCSPRSGDLSVYWYQQSLDQGLQFLIQYYNGEERAKGNILERFSAQQFPDLHSELNLSSLELGDSALYFCASSPQGGLNTEAFFGQGTRLTVV.

The CDR3 region is CASSQGYLQASYEQYF. In DNA, the CDR3 is TGCGCCAGCAGCCAAGGATACTTACAGGCGTCCTACGAGCAGTACTTC. The chain carries TRBV4-3 and TRBJ2-7; D is perhaps TRBD1 (5 bases). This CDR3 contains 16 residues. The V end was cut by 1 base, the J end by 1 base, with 14 bases between. Per germline, CDR1 LGHNA and CDR2 YSLEER.